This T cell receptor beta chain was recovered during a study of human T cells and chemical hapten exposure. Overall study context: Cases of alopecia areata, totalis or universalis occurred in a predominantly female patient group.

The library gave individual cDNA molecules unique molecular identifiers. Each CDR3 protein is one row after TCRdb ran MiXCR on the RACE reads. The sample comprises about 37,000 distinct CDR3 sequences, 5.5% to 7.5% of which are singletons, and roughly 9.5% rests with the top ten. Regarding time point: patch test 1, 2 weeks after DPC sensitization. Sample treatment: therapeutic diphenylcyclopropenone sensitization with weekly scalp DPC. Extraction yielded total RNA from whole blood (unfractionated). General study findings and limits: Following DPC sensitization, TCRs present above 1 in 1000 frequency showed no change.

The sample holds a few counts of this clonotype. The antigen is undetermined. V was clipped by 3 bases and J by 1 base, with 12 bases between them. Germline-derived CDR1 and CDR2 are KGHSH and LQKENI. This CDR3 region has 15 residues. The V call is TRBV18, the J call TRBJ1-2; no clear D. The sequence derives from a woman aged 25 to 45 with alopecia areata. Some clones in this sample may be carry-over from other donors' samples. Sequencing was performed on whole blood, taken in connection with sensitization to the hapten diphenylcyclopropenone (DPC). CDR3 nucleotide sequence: TGTGCCAGCTCACCCCGGTATCAGATTAACTATGGCTACACCTTC. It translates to CASSPRYQINYGYTF.